The rows below give T cell receptor beta chains drawn from one sample of a study of OX40 agonist ivuxolimab in advanced cancers. Assay: immunoSEQ multiplex PCR; the TCRdb copy retains only in-frame clones and omits some. The top ten hold about 1.6% of the sample, which has about 100,000 clones, roughly 87% seen once. This material consisted of CD4+ or CD8+ T cells sorted from blood, taken in a trial of the OX40 agonist ivuxolimab. These receptors originate from an adult with an advanced solid tumor such as melanoma, head and neck, liver or kidney cancer. Both conserved end residues are part of each CDR3. The order of the fields is clone size, V gene, J gene, D gene, CDR3 DNA, CDR3 protein. A D gene is named only where the DNA matches it firmly. Clone sizes are given selectively: once, few, many, or a class where the clone is expanded.

size: .
V: TRBV7-9
J: TRBJ1-4
D: TRBD1
DNA: TGTGCCAGCAGCTTGGGGACAGGGGTTGAAAAACTGTTTTTT
CDR3: CASSLGTGVEKLFF

size: .
V: TRBV25-1
J: TRBJ2-1
D: TRBD2
DNA: TGTGCCAGCAGTGAATTTATAGCGGGAGTAACCAATGAGCAGTTCTTC
CDR3: CASSEFIAGVTNEQFF

size: .
V: TRBV4-1
J: TRBJ2-3
D: .
DNA: TGCGCCAGCAGCCATCCCGGCAGGGGTGTAAATACGCAGTATTTT
CDR3: CASSHPGRGVNTQYF

size: .
V: TRBV28
J: TRBJ2-7
D: .
DNA: TGTGCCAGTTGGTCCGAATCCTACGAGCAGTACTTC
CDR3: CASWSESYEQYF

size: once
V: TRBV30
J: TRBJ2-7
D: .
DNA: TGTGCCTGGAGGTGGGGCCTTTACGAGCAGTACTTC
CDR3: CAWRWGLYEQYF

size: .
V: TRBV7-2
J: TRBJ2-1
D: TRBD2
DNA: TGTGCCAGCAGCTCCGGACTAGCGGTCAATGAGCAGTTCTTC
CDR3: CASSSGLAVNEQFF

size: .
V: TRBV7-2
J: TRBJ2-3
D: TRBD2
DNA: TGTGCCAGCAGCTTAGGACTAGCATCAGATACGCAGTATTTT
CDR3: CASSLGLASDTQYF

size: .
V: TRBV5-1
J: TRBJ1-3
D: TRBD1
DNA: TGCGCCAGCAGAAATACAGGGGGCTCGTCTGGAAACACCATATATTTT
CDR3: CASRNTGGSSGNTIYF

size: .
V: TRBV11-2
J: TRBJ2-5
D: TRBD2
DNA: TGTGCCAGCAGCGGGGGACTAGCGGGAGTGGTGGAGACCCAGTACTTC
CDR3: CASSGGLAGVVETQYF

size: .
V: TRBV27
J: TRBJ2-3
D: .
DNA: TGTGCCAGCAGTTTCGTCCGGAGCCCAACTATTGCAGATACGCAGTATTTT
CDR3: CASSFVRSPTIADTQYF

size: few
V: TRBV11-1
J: TRBJ2-1
D: .
DNA: TGTGCCAGCAGCTTAGTATCCCGGAGCTCCTACAATGAGCAGTTCTTC
CDR3: CASSLVSRSSYNEQFF

size: .
V: TRBV19
J: TRBJ1-5
D: .
DNA: TGTGCCAGTAGTACCCAACACAGGGTTGGGAAACAGCCCCAGCATTTT
CDR3: CASSTQHRVGKQPQHF

size: .
V: TRBV19
J: TRBJ2-7
D: .
DNA: TGTGCCAGTAGTATAAGGGACTCCAACTACGAGCAGTACTTC
CDR3: CASSIRDSNYEQYF

size: .
V: TRBV10-3
J: TRBJ1-5
D: TRBD1
DNA: TGTGCCATCAGAGCGGGACAGGGGAGCAATCAGCCCCAGCATTTT
CDR3: CAIRAGQGSNQPQHF

size: .
V: TRBV4-1
J: TRBJ2-3
D: TRBD2
DNA: TGCGCCAGCAGCTTAGCGGGACTACTCACAGATACGCAGTATTTT
CDR3: CASSLAGLLTDTQYF

size: .
V: TRBV4-1
J: TRBJ1-5
D: TRBD1
DNA: TGCGCCAGCAGCCGGACCCATAGGAGGACAGGGCTTAATCAGCCCCAGCATTTT
CDR3: CASSRTHRRTGLNQPQHF

size: few
V: TRBV14
J: TRBJ2-5
D: .
DNA: TGTGCCAGCAGCTACGCGGGGCTTGGAGAGACCCAGTACTTC
CDR3: CASSYAGLGETQYF

size: .
V: TRBV27
J: TRBJ2-7
D: .
DNA: TGTGCCAGCAGTTGGGACACCTCCTACGAGCAGTACTTC
CDR3: CASSWDTSYEQYF

size: .
V: TRBV27
J: TRBJ1-4
D: .
DNA: TGTGCCAGCAGTTTTAGGGGACACCCCGCTAATGAAAAACTGTTTTTT
CDR3: CASSFRGHPANEKLFF

size: .
V: TRBV18
J: TRBJ2-5
D: .
DNA: TGTGCCAGCTCACCACCGCCCCAAGAGACCCAGTACTTC
CDR3: CASSPPPQETQYF

size: .
V: TRBV5-1
J: TRBJ1-4
D: .
DNA: TGCGCCAGCTCCCAACTACAGGGTTTGTCAACTAGGAATGAAAAACTGTTTTTT
CDR3: CASSQLQGLSTRNEKLFF

size: once
V: TRBV20-1
J: TRBJ2-1
D: .
DNA: TGCAGTGCTAGACAGTACCATGAGCAGTTCTTC
CDR3: CSARQYHEQFF

size: .
V: TRBV6-1
J: TRBJ1-5
D: TRBD1
DNA: TGTGCCAGCAGTGTGGGGACAGCCTTCAATCAGCCCCAGCATTTT
CDR3: CASSVGTAFNQPQHF

size: .
V: TRBV2
J: TRBJ1-3
D: TRBD1
DNA: TGTGCCAGCAGTGAACGACAGGGTTCCACTGGAAACACCATATATTTT
CDR3: CASSERQGSTGNTIYF

size: .
V: TRBV29-1
J: TRBJ1-1
D: .
DNA: TGCAGCGTTGCCCACAGCAAGAACACTGAAGCTTTCTTT
CDR3: CSVAHSKNTEAFF

size: .
V: TRBV27
J: TRBJ1-1
D: .
DNA: TGTGCCAGCAGGCCCCAATTCACCACGTGGCGGCACACTGAAGCTTTCTTT
CDR3: CASRPQFTTWRHTEAFF

size: .
V: TRBV7-3
J: TRBJ2-2
D: .
DNA: TGTGCCAGCAGCCCGGTTGGATCCACCGGGGAGCTGTTTTTT
CDR3: CASSPVGSTGELFF

size: once
V: TRBV28
J: TRBJ2-6
D: TRBD1
DNA: TGTGCCAGCTGGGACAGGGGCCCTGGGGCCAACGTCCTGACTTTC
CDR3: CASWDRGPGANVLTF

size: .
V: TRBV7-2
J: TRBJ2-1
D: TRBD2
DNA: TGTGCCAGCAGCTTGCCGGGACTAGCGGGATCTGAGGTTGAGCAGTTCTTC
CDR3: CASSLPGLAGSEVEQFF

size: .
V: TRBV29-1
J: TRBJ1-4
D: TRBD1
DNA: TGCAGCGCCAGGGACAGACTTTTTTCCGTTTTT
CDR3: CSARDRLFSVF

size: .
V: TRBV7-9
J: TRBJ1-2
D: .
DNA: TGTGCCAGCAGCAAAAGGAGGCCAGGGGAACCTAACTATGGCTACACCTTC
CDR3: CASSKRRPGEPNYGYTF

size: .
V: TRBV5-8
J: TRBJ2-3
D: .
DNA: TGTGCCAGCAGCCCTACCACATATACGCAGTATTTT
CDR3: CASSPTTYTQYF

size: .
V: TRBV2
J: TRBJ2-1
D: .
DNA: TGTGCCAGCAGTGAGGGACTCACGGGGTCTGAGGAGCAGTTCTTC
CDR3: CASSEGLTGSEEQFF

size: few
V: TRBV2
J: TRBJ1-2
D: .
DNA: TGTGCCAGCAGTGAGGGGTTACTTGGCTACACCTTC
CDR3: CASSEGLLGYTF

size: .
V: TRBV7-3
J: TRBJ2-3
D: TRBD1
DNA: TGTGCCAGCAGCTCAGGGGGTTATTGGACAGATACGCAGTATTTT
CDR3: CASSSGGYWTDTQYF

size: .
V: TRBV11-3
J: TRBJ2-1
D: .
DNA: TGTGCCAGCAGCGCCCCGGGGAAGGGACTTCACAATGAGCAGTTCTTC
CDR3: CASSAPGKGLHNEQFF

size: .
V: TRBV5-4
J: TRBJ2-3
D: TRBD2
DNA: TGTGCCAGCAGCTTGGTAGGCGGGAGTGCAGATACGCAGTATTTT
CDR3: CASSLVGGSADTQYF

size: .
V: TRBV5-4
J: TRBJ2-2
D: .
DNA: TGTGCCAGCAGCCTGGGAGCGAACACCGGGGAGCTGTTTTTT
CDR3: CASSLGANTGELFF

size: .
V: TRBV13
J: TRBJ2-7
D: TRBD2
DNA: TGTGCCAGCAGCTTAGCAGCTAGCGGGAGATTGAGCGAGCAGTACTTC
CDR3: CASSLAASGRLSEQYF

size: .
V: TRBV30
J: TRBJ1-5
D: TRBD1
DNA: TGTGCCCTAGGTTTGGGGACAGTGAGCAATCAGCCCCAGCATTTT
CDR3: CALGLGTVSNQPQHF

size: once
V: TRBV29-1
J: TRBJ2-1
D: .
DNA: TGCAGCGTTGACCTGGGTGATGAGCAGTTCTTC
CDR3: CSVDLGDEQFF

size: once
V: TRBV28
J: TRBJ2-7
D: TRBD1
DNA: TGTGCCAGCAGTTTACTCGCAGGGGGAAGTTCCTACGAGCAGTACTTC
CDR3: CASSLLAGGSSYEQYF

size: .
V: TRBV14
J: TRBJ2-1
D: TRBD1
DNA: TGTGCCAGCAGCCGCACCGGACAGGGGGCTCGCAATGAGCAGTTCTTC
CDR3: CASSRTGQGARNEQFF

size: once
V: TRBV29-1
J: TRBJ2-3
D: .
DNA: TGCAGCGTTGCCTGGCAGGGGAGCACAGATACGCAGTATTTT
CDR3: CSVAWQGSTDTQYF

size: .
V: TRBV29-1
J: TRBJ2-1
D: .
DNA: TGCAGCGTTGACCCGCTAGAATCCTACAATGAGCAGTTCTTC
CDR3: CSVDPLESYNEQFF

size: .
V: TRBV5-1
J: TRBJ1-4
D: .
DNA: TGCGCCAGCAGCTTCCGGCAGGGCTTTGATGAAAAACTGTTTTTT
CDR3: CASSFRQGFDEKLFF

size: .
V: TRBV6-1
J: TRBJ2-7
D: TRBD2
DNA: TGTGCCAGCAGAGTAACTAGCGGCTCCGAGCAGTACTTC
CDR3: CASRVTSGSEQYF

size: .
V: TRBV5-5
J: TRBJ2-5
D: TRBD2
DNA: TGTGCCAGCAGCTTGCCGCTAGCGGGAGGGGAAGAGACCCAGTACTTC
CDR3: CASSLPLAGGEETQYF

size: .
V: TRBV2
J: TRBJ2-5
D: TRBD2
DNA: TGTGCCAGCAGGCGGGGGGCGGGACGGAGAGAGACCCAGTACTTC
CDR3: CASRRGAGRRETQYF

size: .
V: TRBV7-3
J: TRBJ2-5
D: .
DNA: TGTGCCAGCAGCCCTCAGGGTAGCGCGGAGACCCAGTACTTC
CDR3: CASSPQGSAETQYF